The rows below give T cell receptor beta chains drawn from one sample of a study of blood T cell repertoires in COVID-19. The data were produced by immunoSEQ multiplex PCR, yet TCRdb's version contains in-frame clones alone and is incomplete. Among 150,000 or so clones listed, 80% to 90% were seen once. Sequenced: peripheral blood. These receptors all come from a man between 60 and 75 years old with acute or convalescent COVID-19. CDR3s include the opening cysteine and the closing phenylalanine or tryptophan. D genes are given only for firm matches. Rows may omit the clone size; those that give it use once, few, many or a size class.

CDR3 length	D gene	V gene	clone size	J gene	CDR3 protein	CDR3 DNA
13	-	TRBV29-1	-	TRBJ1-3	CSVGRDSGNTIYF	TGCAGCGTTGGGAGAGACTCTGGAAACACCATATATTTT
16	TRBD2	TRBV28	-	TRBJ2-1	CASSLLVRIAGGEQFF	TGTGCCAGCAGTTTATTAGTTCGGATAGCGGGAGGTGAGCAGTTCTTC
13	-	TRBV4-1	-	TRBJ1-1	CASSRRGNTEAFF	TGCGCCAGCAGCCGCAGGGGGAACACTGAAGCTTTCTTT
16	TRBD1	TRBV7-2	-	TRBJ2-7	CASSQGPRQGVYEQYF	TGTGCCAGCAGCCAAGGGCCCCGACAGGGGGTCTACGAGCAGTACTTC
14	TRBD1	TRBV19	-	TRBJ1-6	CASEKGTGNSPLHF	TGTGCCAGTGAAAAGGGGACAGGGAATTCACCCCTCCACTTT
17	-	TRBV19	-	TRBJ2-7	CASSKAGDPGTTYEQYF	TGTGCCAGTAGCAAGGCAGGGGACCCGGGGACAACCTACGAGCAGTACTTC
15	TRBD1	TRBV7-2	-	TRBJ2-1	CASSRFTGGLDEQFF	TGTGCCAGCAGCCGTTTCACAGGGGGCCTGGATGAGCAGTTCTTC
16	-	TRBV6-5	-	TRBJ1-2	CASSYSQGPLVYGYTF	TGTGCCAGCAGTTACTCTCAGGGGCCCTTAGTCTATGGCTACACCTTC
17	TRBD2	TRBV14	-	TRBJ2-1	CASSQDPVSGSGSEQFF	TGTGCCAGCAGCCAAGATCCCGTGAGCGGGAGCGGTAGTGAGCAGTTCTTC
15	TRBD2	TRBV14	-	TRBJ2-7	CASSHFTGGGYEQYF	TGTGCCAGCAGCCACTTTACGGGAGGGGGCTACGAGCAGTACTTC
18	TRBD2	TRBV6-4	-	TRBJ2-1	CASSDSRASGSPYNEQFF	TGTGCCAGCAGTGACTCGAGGGCTAGCGGTTCTCCCTACAATGAGCAGTTCTTC
16	TRBD2	TRBV27	-	TRBJ2-5	CASSSAGGAPGGTQYF	TGTGCCAGCAGTTCAGCGGGAGGGGCCCCGGGTGGGACCCAGTACTTC
13	TRBD2	TRBV2	-	TRBJ2-7	CASTLAGRREQYF	TGTGCCAGCACCCTAGCGGGACGTCGGGAGCAGTACTTC
13	-	TRBV3-1/TRBV3-2	-	TRBJ1-2	CASSQEGVYGYTF	TGTGCCAGCAGCCAAGAAGGAGTCTATGGCTACACCTTC
15	-	TRBV7-2	-	TRBJ1-6	CASSLEQGMGSPLHF	TGTGCCAGCAGCTTAGAGCAGGGTATGGGTTCACCCCTCCACTTT
14	TRBD1	TRBV28	-	TRBJ2-7	CASLGGQGPYEQYF	TGTGCCAGCCTCGGGGGACAGGGACCCTACGAGCAGTACTTC
15	TRBD2	TRBV15	-	TRBJ2-7	CATSREPAGTHEQYF	TGTGCCACCAGCAGAGAACCAGCGGGAACCCACGAGCAGTACTTC
13	TRBD1	TRBV27	-	TRBJ1-4	CASSLQGGEKLFF	TGTGCCAGCTCATTACAGGGGGGAGAAAAACTGTTTTTT
15	-	TRBV30	once	TRBJ1-6	CAWSVRQGYNSPLHF	TGTGCCTGGAGTGTACGGCAGGGGTATAATTCACCCCTCCACTTT
17	TRBD1	TRBV3-1/TRBV3-2	-	TRBJ1-2	CASSQDSTGGLDYGYTF	TGTGCCAGCAGCCAAGATTCTACAGGGGGATTGGACTATGGCTACACCTTC
15	TRBD2	TRBV9	-	TRBJ2-5	CASSPGLASLGTQYF	TGTGCCAGCAGTCCAGGACTAGCGTCTCTAGGGACCCAGTACTTC
17	-	TRBV21-1	-	TRBJ2-7	CATVTRGRAPSSYEQYF	TGTGCCACCGTCACCAGGGGGCGAGCCCCGAGCTCCTACGAGCAGTACTTC
16	-	TRBV28	-	TRBJ2-1	CASSLRQLSSYNEQFF	TGTGCCAGCAGTTTACGACAGTTGAGCTCCTACAATGAGCAGTTCTTC
11	-	TRBV28	-	TRBJ1-1	CASTSATEAFF	TGTGCCAGCACTAGTGCGACTGAAGCTTTCTTT
13	-	TRBV29-1	once	TRBJ2-2	CSARGQYTGELFF	TGCAGCGCCCGAGGCCAGTACACCGGGGAGCTGTTTTTT
18	TRBD1	TRBV28	-	TRBJ2-7	CASSPWPTGTGASYEQYF	TGTGCCAGCAGTCCCTGGCCTACCGGGACAGGGGCCTCGTACGAGCAGTACTTC
16	TRBD1	TRBV25-1	-	TRBJ1-4	CASSEWTLQGDEKLFF	TGTGCCAGCAGTGAATGGACACTCCAGGGGGACGAAAAACTGTTTTTT
16	-	TRBV2	once	TRBJ1-4	CASSTRAGPGNEKLFF	TGTGCCAGCAGTACTCGGGCAGGGCCCGGTAATGAAAAACTGTTTTTT
12	-	TRBV5-1	-	TRBJ2-7	CASRLSSYEQYF	TGCGCCAGCCGCCTCAGCTCCTACGAGCAGTACTTC
14	-	TRBV19	-	TRBJ1-2	CASTRDWGYGGYTF	TGTGCCAGTACCCGGGACTGGGGTTACGGTGGCTACACCTTC
15	-	TRBV19	-	TRBJ2-1	CASSPAGVRYNEQFF	TGTGCCAGTAGCCCGGCGGGCGTTCGCTACAATGAGCAGTTCTTC
13	-	TRBV19	-	TRBJ1-2	CASSLRGNYGYTF	TGTGCCAGTAGCCTCAGAGGCAACTATGGCTACACCTTC
16	-	TRBV5-4	-	TRBJ2-1	CASSLPAGRSDNEQFF	TGTGCCAGCAGCTTGCCCGCGGGGCGGAGCGACAATGAGCAGTTCTTC
15	-	TRBV5-1	once	TRBJ1-1	CASSLFLGVNTEAFF	TGCGCCAGCAGCTTGTTCTTAGGGGTGAACACTGAAGCTTTCTTT
16	-	TRBV4-2	-	TRBJ2-2	CASSQEGGTNTGELFF	TGTGCCAGCAGCCAAGAGGGCGGGACGAACACCGGGGAGCTGTTTTTT
15	-	TRBV7-6	-	TRBJ2-3	CASSLGTPGADTQYF	TGTGCCAGCAGCCTTGGGACCCCAGGGGCAGATACGCAGTATTTT
17	-	TRBV11-2	-	TRBJ2-5	CASSPGRGQSLGETQYF	TGTGCCAGCAGCCCCGGGCGAGGACAGTCCTTAGGGGAGACCCAGTACTTC
17	-	TRBV15	-	TRBJ1-1	CATSRDLVSGKNTEAFF	TGTGCCACCAGCAGAGATCTCGTGAGCGGCAAGAACACTGAAGCTTTCTTT
15	-	TRBV28	-	TRBJ2-3	CASSFALANPDTQYF	TGTGCCAGCAGTTTCGCCCTAGCCAATCCAGATACGCAGTATTTT
14	TRBD1	TRBV11-2	once	TRBJ1-2	CASSYSTGLDGYTF	TGTGCCAGCAGCTATTCGACAGGGTTGGATGGCTACACCTTC
14	-	TRBV11-3	-	TRBJ2-1	CASSQRSSYNEQFF	TGTGCCAGCAGCCAGCGGAGCTCCTACAATGAGCAGTTCTTC
13	-	TRBV11-2	-	TRBJ1-5	CASSFGGNQPQHF	TGTGCCAGCAGCTTCGGTGGCAATCAGCCCCAGCATTTT
17	TRBD2	TRBV7-3	-	TRBJ2-7	CASNPGTSATGPYEQYF	TGTGCCAGCAACCCCGGGACTAGCGCTACAGGGCCCTACGAGCAGTACTTC
15	TRBD2	TRBV25-1	-	TRBJ2-1	CASSAGTSGRNEQFF	TGTGCCAGCAGTGCCGGGACTAGCGGGAGGAATGAGCAGTTCTTC
16	-	TRBV6-1	-	TRBJ1-4	CASSEGLGQVYEKLFF	TGTGCCAGCAGTGAAGGGTTGGGGCAGGTTTATGAAAAACTGTTTTTT
16	-	TRBV28	-	TRBJ1-6	CASSWPGGAYNSPLHF	TGTGCCAGCAGTTGGCCGGGGGGCGCTTATAATTCACCCCTCCACTTT
15	TRBD2	TRBV28	-	TRBJ2-7	CASSFSSGLRQAKYF	TGTGCCAGCAGTTTCTCTAGCGGGTTACGGCAGGCGAAGTACTTC
15	-	TRBV3-1/TRBV3-2	-	TRBJ2-7	CASSQVPSQWGSQYF	TGTGCCAGCAGCCAAGTTCCGTCGCAGTGGGGCTCGCAGTACTTC
12	-	TRBV6-6	-	TRBJ1-2	CASSPPSRGYTF	TGTGCCAGCAGTCCCCCGAGCCGAGGCTACACCTTC
14	TRBD1	TRBV5-4	-	TRBJ2-7	CASSPTGGSHEQYF	TGTGCCAGCAGTCCTACAGGGGGTTCCCACGAGCAGTACTTC
16	-	TRBV24-1	-	TRBJ2-2	CATSESGQPNTGELFF	TGTGCCACCAGTGAATCGGGACAACCGAACACCGGGGAGCTGTTTTTT
13	-	TRBV28	-	TRBJ1-2	CATYRVGSYGYTF	TGTGCCACCTACAGGGTGGGGAGTTATGGCTACACCTTC
15	TRBD2	TRBV10-3	-	TRBJ2-2	CAISVGLAGTGELFF	TGTGCCATCTCGGTGGGTCTAGCGGGGACCGGGGAGCTGTTTTTT
13	TRBD1	TRBV10-2	-	TRBJ1-2	CASSADRVYGYTF	TGCGCCAGCAGCGCCGACAGGGTCTATGGCTACACCTTC
16	TRBD2	TRBV18	-	TRBJ2-4	CASSPSGAGGIDIQYF	TGTGCCAGCTCACCGTCTGGAGCGGGAGGGATCGACATTCAGTACTTC
13	TRBD2	TRBV12-3/TRBV12-4	-	TRBJ2-7	CATRTSGLQEQYF	TGTGCCACCCGGACTAGCGGCCTCCAGGAGCAGTACTTC
13	TRBD1	TRBV2	-	TRBJ1-1	CATRRQGNTEAFF	TGTGCCACAAGGAGACAGGGGAACACTGAAGCTTTCTTT
15	-	TRBV9	-	TRBJ1-2	CASSPQQHNSYGYTF	TGTGCCAGCAGCCCCCAACAGCATAACAGCTATGGCTACACCTTC
15	-	TRBV4-2	-	TRBJ1-3	CASSQVTSSGNTIYF	TGTGCCAGCAGCCAAGTAACAAGTTCTGGAAACACCATATATTTT
16	-	TRBV2	-	TRBJ2-4	CASSQQGLLAKNIQYF	TGTGCCAGCAGTCAACAGGGACTACTAGCCAAAAACATTCAGTACTTC